This is a list of T cell receptor beta chains from one sample in a study of T cells in Graves' hyperthyroidism and ophthalmopathy. TCRdb reanalysed the multiplex PCR reads using MiXCR and keeps one entry per CDR3 protein. Here the sample spans 200,000 to 300,000 distinct CDR3 sequences, about 16% being singletons. Sequencing input: blood. The receptor source for this set is a woman younger than 30 with Graves' ophthalmopathy. Both conserved end residues are part of each CDR3. The D gene is left open where the match is weak. The size of a clone is reported for some rows only, either as once, few or many, or as a class for expanded clones.

v_gene: TRBV12-5; d_gene: -; j_gene: TRBJ2-5; abundance: many; CDR3aa: CASGHRVGVVYTETQYF; CDR3nt: TGTGCTAGTGGGCATCGGGTAGGGGTCGTATATACTGAGACCCAGTACTTC
v_gene: TRBV28; d_gene: -; j_gene: TRBJ1-3; abundance: -; CDR3aa: CASITNSGNTIYF; CDR3nt: TGTGCCAGCATAACAAACTCTGGAAACACCATATATTTT
v_gene: TRBV10-3; d_gene: -; j_gene: TRBJ2-7; abundance: many; CDR3aa: CAISPPGAAYEQYF; CDR3nt: TGTGCCATCAGTCCCCCGGGGGCCGCGTACGAGCAGTACTTC
v_gene: TRBV28; d_gene: TRBD2; j_gene: TRBJ2-5; abundance: -; CDR3aa: CASSLGGVQETQYF; CDR3nt: TGTGCCAGCAGTTTAGGGGGGGTCCAAGAGACCCAGTACTTC
v_gene: TRBV7-9; d_gene: -; j_gene: TRBJ2-2; abundance: many; CDR3aa: CASDGDIAGELFF; CDR3nt: TGTGCCAGCGACGGCGACATCGCCGGGGAGCTGTTTTTT
v_gene: TRBV19; d_gene: TRBD1; j_gene: TRBJ1-6; abundance: few; CDR3aa: CASRDRGNSGSPLHF; CDR3nt: TGTGCCAGTCGGGACAGGGGAAATTCAGGTTCACCCCTCCACTTT
v_gene: TRBV7-9; d_gene: TRBD2; j_gene: TRBJ2-5; abundance: many; CDR3aa: CASSSPSGGTGETQYF; CDR3nt: TGTGCCAGCAGCTCCCCTAGCGGGGGAACGGGGGAGACCCAGTACTTC
v_gene: TRBV4-1; d_gene: -; j_gene: TRBJ2-1; abundance: many; CDR3aa: CASSQEGRGSYNEQFF; CDR3nt: TGCGCCAGCAGCCAAGAGGGCAGGGGCTCGTACAATGAGCAGTTCTTC
v_gene: TRBV7-9; d_gene: -; j_gene: TRBJ1-1; abundance: many; CDR3aa: CASSLGWVRMNTEAFF; CDR3nt: TGTGCCAGCAGCTTAGGCTGGGTCAGGATGAACACTGAAGCTTTCTTT
v_gene: TRBV2; d_gene: -; j_gene: TRBJ2-1; abundance: many; CDR3aa: CASSEDKNVINEQFF; CDR3nt: TGTGCCAGCAGTGAGGACAAAAACGTAATCAATGAGCAGTTCTTC
v_gene: TRBV10-3; d_gene: -; j_gene: TRBJ2-1; abundance: -; CDR3aa: CAIGGGPNEQFF; CDR3nt: TGTGCCATCGGGGGGGGGCCGAATGAGCAGTTCTTC
v_gene: TRBV28; d_gene: -; j_gene: TRBJ1-1; abundance: many; CDR3aa: CASTGRNTEAFF; CDR3nt: TGTGCCAGCACGGGCCGGAACACTGAAGCTTTCTTT
v_gene: TRBV20-1; d_gene: -; j_gene: TRBJ1-1; abundance: many; CDR3aa: CSALETEFDTEAFF; CDR3nt: TGCAGTGCCCTCGAGACAGAATTTGACACTGAAGCTTTCTTT
v_gene: TRBV7-9; d_gene: -; j_gene: TRBJ1-1; abundance: many; CDR3aa: CASSLAKGSEAFF; CDR3nt: TGTGCCAGCAGCTTAGCGAAAGGGTCTGAAGCTTTCTTT
v_gene: TRBV4-1; d_gene: TRBD1; j_gene: TRBJ1-2; abundance: -; CDR3aa: CASSQDQIDRGGGYTF; CDR3nt: TGCGCCAGCAGCCAAGACCAGATCGACAGGGGTGGTGGCTACACCTTC
v_gene: TRBV5-1; d_gene: -; j_gene: TRBJ2-4; abundance: many; CDR3aa: CASSTERRAIQYF; CDR3nt: TGCGCCAGCAGTACCGAGAGGAGGGCCATTCAGTACTTC
v_gene: TRBV9; d_gene: TRBD2; j_gene: TRBJ2-1; abundance: -; CDR3aa: CASSVDSASGRYEQFF; CDR3nt: TGTGCCAGCAGCGTAGACTCGGCTAGCGGGAGGTATGAGCAGTTCTTC